This paragraph reports one T cell receptor (beta chain). This entry is derived from a study of blood T cell repertoires in COVID-19. Study-wide context: Researchers got acute and convalescent COVID-19 samples from the United States, Italy and Spain. Sample material is recorded as cDNA or gDNA derived from T cells, B-cell-depleted T cells, or PBMCs.

Germline V lookup: CDR1 SGHVS, CDR2 FQNEAQ. The length of the CDR3 is 14 residues. Trimming removed 2 bases from V and 4 bases from J, with 10 bases in between. As processed by the authors: By means of reference gene primer amplification, nucleated cell counts were estimated. Assay used: immunoSEQ multiplex PCR; TCRdb lists only in-frame clones, some missing. The V and J calls and the clone size are those of that table, but D and trimming were determined from the DNA. The top ten clones hold around 5% of a sample with 100,000 to 150,000 clones, more than 75% of them seen once. The chain uses TRBV7-8 and TRBJ2-3, with a weak D call TRBD2 (6 bases). Material: peripheral blood. The origin of this receptor is a human donor in a cohort sampled during active COVID-19. For the CDR3, the DNA is TGTGCCAGCAGCTTAACGGGGGAGGCAGATACGCAGTATTTT. Translating it yields CASSLTGEADTQYF.